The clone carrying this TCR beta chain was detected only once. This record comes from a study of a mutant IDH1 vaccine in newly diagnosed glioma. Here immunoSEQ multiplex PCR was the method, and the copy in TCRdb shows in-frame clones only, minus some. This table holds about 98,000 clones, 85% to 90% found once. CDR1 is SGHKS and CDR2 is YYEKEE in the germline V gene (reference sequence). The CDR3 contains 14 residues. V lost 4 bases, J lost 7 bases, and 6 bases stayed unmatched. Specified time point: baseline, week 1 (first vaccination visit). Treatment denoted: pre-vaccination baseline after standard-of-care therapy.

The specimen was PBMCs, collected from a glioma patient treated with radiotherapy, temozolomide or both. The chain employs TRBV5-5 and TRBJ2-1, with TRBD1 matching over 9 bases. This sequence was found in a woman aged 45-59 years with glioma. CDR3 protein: CASSLRDRVNEQFF. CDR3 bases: TGTGCCAGCAGCCTCCGGGACAGGGTAAATGAGCAGTTCTTC.